This TCR beta chain was sequenced for a study of cytomegalovirus exposure and HLA in healthy donors. Across the whole study: Unique TCR beta sequences numbering around 110 million came from roughly 180 million T cells in an earlier analysis. Regarding the study as a whole: Rarity characterized most TCR sequences, yet some public TCRs appeared in many donors. Reportedly, TCR beta sequences accurately predicted HLA-A and HLA-B alleles in most subjects.

As concerns this clone: Antigen specificity is unknown.

Primers included in the PCR were 60 Vbeta and 13 Jbeta primers. Libraries were prepared by immunoSEQ multiplex PCR; TCRdb keeps only in-frame clonotypes and omits some of them. The table shows hundreds of thousands of clones, with roughly 90% occurring only once. V was shortened by 2 bases and J by 2 bases, with 9 bases between the two germline ends. CDR1 and CDR2 (germline): MNHEY, SVGAGI. The CDR3 sequence is 14 residues long. At sampling all donors were nominally healthy, likely with unrecorded immune exposures. The rearrangement links TRBV6-5 to TRBJ1-1, with D unclear. This clonotype was obtained from a woman aged 18-29 years in good health and CMV-seronegative. Sample: PBMCs. The CDR3 sequence is CASSYEGKNTEAFF. CDR3 coding DNA: TGTGCCAGCAGTTACGAGGGAAAAAACACTGAAGCTTTCTTT.